This record looks at one TCR beta chain sequence and its context. Its antigen is unknown. The data are from a study of CD8+CD57+ T cells in acquired aplastic anemia. Overall study: Across the sorted CD4+ and CD8+ cells, DNA amounts averaged about 3.2 ug. Notes on the study in general: For CD8+ Simpson's diversity, patients and controls showed no significant difference. The number of CD8+ CDR3 sequences shared by patients and controls was about 30.

CD8+CD57+ cell expansion had been shown by flow cytometry in patients chosen for sequencing. TCR beta VDJ and CDR3 were profiled, and genomic DNA was the template. TCRdb passed the reads through MiXCR, listing each CDR3 protein once. This table has fewer than 85,000 distinct CDR3 sequences, roughly two thirds appearing once. Germline assignment: CDR1 SQVTM and CDR2 ANQGSEA. The length of the CDR3 is 13 residues. V lost 0 bases and J 3 bases, leaving 9 bases between the germline ends. The sequencing input was sorted CD4+, CD8+, or CD8+CD57+ T cells (not recorded which) from PBMCs. The J gene is TRBJ2-7, the V gene TRBV29-1; tentative D call: TRBD1 (6 bases). The sequence was collected from a human donor with aplastic anemia. This chain's CDR3 is CSVEDGRGYEQYF. The DNA for the CDR3 is TGCAGCGTTGAAGATGGCAGGGGCTACGAGCAGTACTTC.